This T cell receptor beta chain was documented in a study of blood T cell repertoires in COVID-19 (dated by TCRdb to 2020 to 2021). About the full investigation: Samples covering the acute and convalescent phases of COVID-19 were provided by collaborators in the United States, Italy and Spain. A de-identified subject ID, COVID-19 status, age in years and sex were almost always included in the sample metadata. The prospective study material was composed of cDNA or gDNA derived from T cells, B-cell-depleted T cells, or PBMCs. HLA class I and class II types, where available, came from metadata supplied by the sample provider rather than from assay-based typing. Subjects who had been exposed to COVID-19, were actively infected with it, or had recovered from it provided the deeply sampled blood TCRbeta repertoires that made up the dataset. The samples were drawn from the first 160 participants of the ongoing ImmuneRACE study and from over a thousand subjects provided by 6 global collaborators. The repertoires were made available in a free public database intended to serve as a resource for research on the immune response to SARS-CoV-2.

Collaborating institutions collected whole blood in K2EDTA tubes following their own protocols. For TCRbeta analysis, collaborators shipped samples as frozen whole blood, isolated PBMCs, or DNA extracted from either of those sample types. TCRbeta CDR3 regions were amplified from genomic DNA using the immunoSEQ Assay, a bias-controlled multiplex PCR. The study's own analysis went as follows. The number of nucleated cells in each sample was estimated by amplification of reference gene primers within the assay. To quantify the absolute abundance of each unique TCRbeta CDR3 rearrangement, sequence reads were collapsed and filtered. For each sample, productive Simpson clonality was calculated by taking the square root of Simpson's diversity index across productive rearrangements. In TCRdb, the immuneACCESS table is reduced to in-frame sequences with V and J assigned. These tables do not hold every clone; where another copy was compared, an unresolved V gene accounts for under half, and the others remain unexplained. That table is the source of V, J and clone size, and D and trimming were worked out from the DNA. The sample data list around 200,000 clones, and about 86% of these were observed just once. Less than 25% of the sample lies in the top ten.

General study outcomes and caveats: The quantity of clinical and demographic metadata differed by source and by participant and was supplied without curation.

From V the trimming removes 0 bases and from J it removes 3 bases, while the gene matches leave 5 bases of the junction unaccounted for. CDR3 length: 15 amino acids, cysteine to phenylalanine. Only the CDR3 region is kept as DNA, spanning 45 bases read in frame from base 1. From the germline V gene, CDR1 is SGHNT and CDR2 is YENEEA. Remarks on this clone: The antigen it recognizes is unknown. Base qualities are not provided; no much larger clone lies one nucleotide away.

Rearrangement joined TRBV11-3 to TRBJ2-7; TRBD1 aligns with 7 central bases. This clonotype originated in a man between 65 and 79 years old with active or convalescent COVID-19. What was sequenced was peripheral blood. CDR3 reads: CASSLEFGQVYEQYF. The nucleotide sequence reads TGTGCCAGCAGCTTAGAGTTTGGACAGGTCTACGAGCAGTACTTC.